The 21 T cell receptor beta chains listed next were all sequenced from one sample in a study of cytomegalovirus exposure and HLA in healthy donors. PCR primers comprised 60 Vbeta and 13 Jbeta primers. Libraries were prepared by immunoSEQ multiplex PCR; TCRdb keeps only in-frame clonotypes and omits some of them. This repertoire includes about 120,000 clones. Source material: PBMCs. The source is a man aged 18 to 29 in good health and CMV-seronegative.

The chain recombines TRBV6-6 with TRBJ2-7; a weak D match, TRBD2 (6 bases). CDR1 and CDR2 (germline): MNHNY, SVGAGI (reference sequence). Trimming left V 6 bases short and J 5 bases short, with 20 bases between. This CDR3 comprises 15 residues. CDR3 residues: CASSRFIGTRNEQYF. Here the CDR3 DNA reads TGTGCCAGCAGCCGCTTTATTGGGACTCGCAACGAGCAGTACTTC.

This sequence joins TRBV5-4 and TRBJ1-1; tentatively, D is TRBD1 (6 bases). The CDR3 has 15 amino acids. Trimming shortened V by 4 bases and J by 4 bases, and 17 bases separated the two germline ends. The V gene's germline CDR1 is SGHNT and CDR2 YYREEE (reference sequence). As DNA, the CDR3 is TGTGCCAGCAGCCTAAACAGGGAGTTGGGCACTGAAGCTTTCTTT. Amino acid sequence: CASSLNRELGTEAFF. Full variable domain (outside the CDR3, taken from reference TRBV5-4 and TRBJ1-1): ETGVTQSPTHLIKTRGQQVTLRCSSQSGHNTVSWYQQALGQGPQFIFQYYREEENGRGNFPPRFSGLQFPNYSSELNVNALELDDSALYLCASSLNRELGTEAFFGQGTRLTVV.

J is TRBJ1-1 and V is TRBV2; possible D gene TRBD1, 5 bases. Germline V gene data show CDR1 as SNHLY and CDR2 as FYNNEI. This CDR3 has 14 residues. V lost 5 bases and J lost 4, with 14 bases in between. The DNA of the CDR3 is TGTGCCAGCAGTCGATTGGGGGACTCCACTGAAGCTTTCTTT. It is translated as CASSRLGDSTEAFF. Complete variable domain (other parts from reference TRBV2 and TRBJ1-1): EPEVTQTPSHQVTQMGQEVILRCVPISNHLYFYWYRQILGQKVEFLVSFYNNEISEKSEIFDDQFSVERPDGSNFTLKIRSTKLEDSAMYFCASSRLGDSTEAFFGQGTRLTVV.

This chain uses TRBV11-2 with TRBJ2-1, with TRBD2 matching over 12 bases. From germline, CDR1 is SGHAT and CDR2 FQNNGV. This CDR3 has 16 residues. The CDR3 DNA reads TGTGCTACTAGCGGGCTAGCGGGAGGGACATACAATGAGCAGTTCTTC. It specifies CATSGLAGGTYNEQFF.

This rearrangement joins TRBV9 to TRBJ2-7; 7 bases fit TRBD1. The CDR3 contains 13 residues. Germline V CDR1 and CDR2: SGDLS, YYNGEE. With 5 bases clipped from V and 3 bases from J, the junction kept 5 bases outside the gene matches. The CDR3 here is CASRPRDSYEQYF. The CDR3 DNA follows: TGTGCCAGCAGGCCCCGGGACAGCTACGAGCAGTACTTC.

This chain uses TRBV7-2 with TRBJ1-3, with D hard to call. The CDR3 covers 14 residues. Per the germline V gene, CDR1 is SGHTA and CDR2 is FQGNSA. Trimming took 3 bases from V and 4 from J, leaving 10 bases between them. Here the CDR3 DNA reads TGTGCCAGCAGCTTGAAGCCCGGGGGAAACACCATATATTTT. As protein: CASSLKPGGNTIYF.

DNA of the CDR3: TGTGCCAGCATCCGACAGGGGGCAAGAAGTGCTTTCTTT. This sequence encodes CASIRQGARSAFF. The chain links TRBV28 to TRBJ1-1; the match to TRBD1 covers 10 bases. The CDR3 consists of 13 residues. With 7 bases clipped from V and 11 bases from J, the junction kept 10 bases outside the gene matches. CDR1 and CDR2 (germline): MDHEN, SYDVKM.

The chain couples TRBV15 to TRBJ1-5, with D hard to call. V was clipped by 0 bases and J by 5 bases, with 5 bases between them. The CDR3 has 13 residues. CDR1 LNHNV and CDR2 YYDKDF come from the germline V gene (reference sequence). The CDR3 reads CATSRDRYQPQHF. CDR3 in DNA: TGTGCCACCAGCAGAGACAGGTATCAGCCCCAGCATTTT.

V usage is TRBV4-1 and J usage is TRBJ2-2; 8 positions agree with TRBD2. V lost 0 bases, J lost 5 bases, and 2 bases stayed unmatched. The CDR3 is 15 residues long. The germline gives CDR1 MGHRA, CDR2 YSYEKL. For the CDR3, the DNA is TGCGCCAGCAGCCAAGATCGCGGGAGGACCGGGGAGCTGTTTTTT. Protein sequence: CASSQDRGRTGELFF.

This chain uses TRBV28 with TRBJ1-3, with D tentatively TRBD1 (5 bases). CDR1 and CDR2 (germline): MDHEN, SYDVKM. The germline V and J ends were trimmed by 7 bases and 10 bases, with 8 bases remaining between them. The CDR3 is 10 amino acids. The CDR3 DNA is TGTGCCAGCATAGGACAAACCATATATTTT. Its protein product is CASIGQTIYF.

V is TRBV18 and J is TRBJ1-3, with 7 nucleotides matching TRBD1. The germline V gene encodes CDR1 KGHSH and CDR2 LQKENI. The CDR3 totals 17 residues. The junction had 13 bases not matched to a gene; V was cut back by 4 bases and J by 4 bases. The CDR3 sequence: CASSLYPTGTEGNTIYF. The CDR3 DNA is TGTGCCAGCTCACTCTATCCGACCGGGACAGAAGGAAACACCATATATTTT.

This sequence joins TRBV5-6 and TRBJ1-5, with TRBD1 as a possible D gene (5 bases). The V end was cut by 1 base, the J end by 7 bases, with 15 bases between. This CDR3 region has 15 residues. Germline V gives CDR1 SGHDT, CDR2 YYEEEE. CDR3 bases: TGTGCCAGCAGCTTGATGGGCGGGGGAAACCAGCCCCAGCATTTT. Translation gives CASSLMGGGNQPQHF.

The chain combines TRBV6-5 with TRBJ1-5; 7 bases are a match to TRBD1. Germline V CDR1 and CDR2: MNHEY, SVGAGI. With V trimmed by 2 bases and J by 5 bases, 6 bases remained unmatched. The CDR3 spans 15 residues. Here the CDR3 reads CASSYATGPDQPQHF. The CDR3 nucleotides read TGTGCCAGCAGTTACGCGACAGGGCCGGATCAGCCCCAGCATTTT.

CDR3 sequence reads: CASSLAQPHLTDTQYF. The CDR3 nucleotides read TGCGCCAGCAGCTTGGCACAGCCACACCTCACAGATACGCAGTATTTT. The J gene is TRBJ2-3, the V gene TRBV5-1; D gene ambiguous. V lost 0 bases and J lost 2, with 13 bases in between. CDR1 SGHRS and CDR2 YFSETQ come from the germline V gene. The CDR3 is made up of 16 amino acids. The full variable domain, with the rest looked up from reference TRBV5-1 and TRBJ2-3, is KAGVTQTPRYLIKTRGQQVTLSCSPISGHRSVSWYQQTPGQGLQFLFEYFSETQRNKGNFPGRFSGRQFSNSRSEMNVSTLELGDSALYLCASSLAQPHLTDTQYFGPGTRLTVL.

The rearrangement uses TRBV6-5 and TRBJ2-1, with TRBD2 matching over 9 bases. CDR1 is MNHEY and CDR2 is SVGAGI in the germline V gene. V trimming: 4 bases; J trimming: 9 bases; junction bases outside the gene matches: 13. The CDR3 totals 16 residues. The CDR3 nucleotides are TGTGCCAGCAGTTCGCCGGCTAGCGGGAAGGTTGGTGAGCAGTTCTTC. It encodes CASSSPASGKVGEQFF.

V gene TRBV6-1 combines with J gene TRBJ2-6; no firm D call. Per germline, CDR1 MNHNS and CDR2 SASEGT. The length of the CDR3 is 12 residues. The V and J ends lost 8 bases and 4 bases respectively, with 6 bases between them. DNA of the CDR3: TGTGCCAGCTCCCTAGGGGCCAACGTCCTGACTTTC. Protein product: CASSLGANVLTF.

The chain is built from TRBV18 and TRBJ1-1, with a possible D match to TRBD1 (5 bases). V dropped 0 bases and J dropped 7 bases, with 12 bases sitting between them. The CDR3 spans 14 residues. The germline V gene has CDR1 KGHSH and CDR2 LQKENI. The CDR3 sequence: CASSPPGLQSEAFF. Written as DNA, the CDR3 is TGTGCCAGCTCACCACCGGGACTGCAGAGTGAAGCTTTCTTT.

J is TRBJ1-4 and V is TRBV7-9; 7 positions match TRBD1. The CDR3 covers 15 residues. The V gene's germline CDR1 is SEHNR and CDR2 FQNEAQ (reference sequence). V trimming: 1 base; J trimming: 3 bases; junction bases outside the gene matches: 2. CDR3 nucleotides: TGTGCCAGCAGCTTAGTGGGACAGCCTAATGAAAAACTGTTTTTT. Translated: CASSLVGQPNEKLFF.

The V and J genes are TRBV28 and TRBJ1-5; D is possibly TRBD1 (5 bases). The V gene lost 7 bases and the J gene lost 6 bases, with 19 bases spanning the gap. There are 15 residues in the CDR3. The germline V gene has CDR1 MDHEN and CDR2 SYDVKM. This CDR3 reads CASNHLRGFTQPQHF. CDR3 DNA: TGTGCCAGCAATCACTTAAGGGGTTTCACTCAGCCCCAGCATTTT.

The V and J genes are TRBV7-8 and TRBJ2-7; 8 bases align to TRBD1. V lost 4 bases to trimming and J lost 4 bases; unmatched junction nucleotides: 9. Germline V gene data show CDR1 as SGHVS and CDR2 as FQNEAQ. There are 15 residues in the CDR3. The CDR3 sequence: CASSSSTGAIYEQYF. CDR3 coding DNA: TGTGCCAGCAGCTCCTCGACAGGGGCAATATACGAGCAGTACTTC.

The rearrangement joins TRBV4-1 to TRBJ1-1; D is unclear. Germline V gives CDR1 MGHRA, CDR2 YSYEKL. The CDR3 extends over 15 amino acids. V was cut by 0 bases and J by 2 bases, with 10 bases left in between. In DNA form, the CDR3 reads TGCGCCAGCAGCCAAGATCTTGGAGATAACACTGAAGCTTTCTTT. It codes for CASSQDLGDNTEAFF.